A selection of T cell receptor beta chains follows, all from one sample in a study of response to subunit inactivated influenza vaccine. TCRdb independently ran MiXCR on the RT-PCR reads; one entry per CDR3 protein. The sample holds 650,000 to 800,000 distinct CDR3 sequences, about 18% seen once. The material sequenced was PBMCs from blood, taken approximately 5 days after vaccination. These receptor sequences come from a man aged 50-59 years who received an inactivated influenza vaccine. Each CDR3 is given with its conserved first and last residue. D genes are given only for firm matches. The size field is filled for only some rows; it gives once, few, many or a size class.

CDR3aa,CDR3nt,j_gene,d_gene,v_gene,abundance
CASSRKTWGEKLFF,TGTGCCAGCAGTAGAAAGACCTGGGGTGAAAAACTGTTTTTT,TRBJ1-4,NA,TRBV12-3/TRBV12-4,few
CASRKGWGQSETQYF,TGTGCCAGCAGGAAGGGGTGGGGGCAATCAGAGACCCAGTACTTC,TRBJ2-5,NA,TRBV28,many
CATRKGAQETQYF,TGTGCCACTAGGAAGGGGGCCCAAGAGACCCAGTACTTC,TRBJ2-5,TRBD1,TRBV15,once
CAISESLGHNSNYGYTF,TGTGCCATCAGTGAGTCGTTGGGACACAACTCTAACTATGGCTACACCTTC,TRBJ1-2,NA,TRBV10-3,NA
CASSWGSFDGYTF,TGTGCCAGCAGTTGGGGATCTTTTGATGGCTACACCTTC,TRBJ1-2,NA,TRBV6-5,few
CASSMDGAGGHYEQYF,TGCGCCAGCAGTATGGATGGTGCGGGGGGGCACTACGAGCAGTACTTC,TRBJ2-7,TRBD2,TRBV10-2,few
CSVGRTGAETQYF,TGCAGCGTTGGCAGGACAGGGGCAGAGACCCAGTACTTC,TRBJ2-5,TRBD1,TRBV29-1,few
CASSASWTGEDVAPLHF,TGTGCCAGCAGCGCATCTTGGACAGGGGAGGACGTTGCACCCCTCCACTTT,TRBJ1-6,TRBD1,TRBV7-9,NA
CASSPGRIEAFF,TGTGCCAGCAGTCCCGGACGGATTGAAGCTTTCTTT,TRBJ1-1,NA,TRBV6-2/TRBV6-3,few
CASTLGGFNTEAFF,TGTGCCAGCACCCTTGGGGGGTTTAACACTGAAGCTTTCTTT,TRBJ1-1,NA,TRBV28,few
CASSQDRGTSSGDTQYF,TGCGCCAGCAGCCAAGATCGAGGGACTAGTTCGGGAGATACGCAGTATTTT,TRBJ2-3,TRBD2,TRBV4-3,NA
CASRPNRTVTDTQYF,TGTGCCAGCAGACCTAACCGGACAGTTACAGATACGCAGTATTTT,TRBJ2-3,NA,TRBV6-1,few
CSATTGLNTEAFF,TGCAGTGCTACGACAGGCTTGAACACTGAAGCTTTCTTT,TRBJ1-1,NA,TRBV20-1,many
CASSIWSTGELFF,TGTGCCAGCAGCATATGGAGCACCGGGGAGCTGTTTTTT,TRBJ2-2,NA,TRBV7-9,NA
CASSQELARGETQYF,TGCGCCAGCAGCCAAGAGCTAGCGCGAGGGGAGACCCAGTACTTC,TRBJ2-5,NA,TRBV4-3,NA
CASSLDGTGEPHF,TGCGCCAGCAGCTTGGACGGGACAGGGGAGCCCCATTTT,TRBJ1-5,TRBD1,TRBV5-1,NA
CATSRGGGASNEKLFF,TGTGCCACCAGCAGAGGGGGGGGCGCGTCTAATGAAAAACTGTTTTTT,TRBJ1-4,NA,TRBV15,NA
CASSFNGRASEQFF,TGTGCCAGCAGTTTTAACGGGAGGGCCTCCGAGCAGTTCTTC,TRBJ2-1,TRBD2,TRBV12-3/TRBV12-4,NA
CASNPVGTPTDTQYF,TGTGCCAGCAACCCGGTGGGAACCCCCACAGATACGCAGTATTTT,TRBJ2-3,NA,TRBV18,NA
CSTSGTSTDTQYF,TGCAGTACTAGCGGAACGAGCACAGATACGCAGTATTTT,TRBJ2-3,TRBD2,TRBV20-1,NA
CSAGGFEETQYF,TGCAGCGCCGGGGGGTTCGAAGAGACCCAGTACTTC,TRBJ2-5,TRBD2,TRBV29-1,few
CASTSRNGGTDTQYF,TGTGCCAGCACATCGCGAAATGGAGGAACAGATACGCAGTATTTT,TRBJ2-3,NA,TRBV12-3/TRBV12-4,NA
CSARRGCGRYEQYF,TGCAGTGCTAGAAGGGGTTGCGGGAGGTACGAGCAGTACTTC,TRBJ2-7,TRBD2,TRBV20-1,NA
CASSAGPEREQFF,TGTGCCAGCAGTGCAGGTCCCGAACGGGAGCAGTTCTTC,TRBJ2-1,NA,TRBV6-1,few
CAISESRQGEREAFF,TGTGCCATCAGTGAGTCGCGACAGGGGGAGAGAGAAGCTTTCTTT,TRBJ1-1,TRBD1,TRBV10-3,few
CSVERDTDTQYF,TGCAGCGTTGAGCGGGACACAGATACGCAGTATTTT,TRBJ2-3,NA,TRBV29-1,once
CAISERDRDTGELFF,TGTGCCATCAGTGAAAGGGACAGGGACACCGGGGAGCTGTTTTTT,TRBJ2-2,TRBD1,TRBV10-3,NA
CASSKVGGRGEKLFF,TGTGCCAGCAGCAAAGTGGGGGGCAGGGGTGAAAAACTGTTTTTT,TRBJ1-4,NA,TRBV21-1,NA
CASSLAPGLAFGEQFF,TGTGCCAGCAGCTTAGCCCCGGGACTAGCGTTCGGTGAGCAGTTCTTC,TRBJ2-1,TRBD2,TRBV7-3,NA
CASSIISTGSDYGYTF,TGTGCCAGCTCAATAATCTCGACAGGGTCTGACTATGGCTACACCTTC,TRBJ1-2,TRBD1,TRBV18,few
CASSSSGLNEQFF,TGCGCCAGCAGCTCATCAGGGCTCAATGAGCAGTTCTTC,TRBJ2-1,NA,TRBV5-1,few
CSARSYTDTQYF,TGCAGTGCTAGGTCCTACACAGATACGCAGTATTTT,TRBJ2-3,NA,TRBV20-1,many
CASSQQGAPGYTF,TGTGCCAGCAGCCAACAGGGGGCGCCTGGCTACACCTTC,TRBJ1-2,TRBD1,TRBV11-2,many
CSASTGGRGSGNTIYF,TGCAGTGCTAGTACCGGCGGCAGGGGTTCTGGAAACACCATATATTTT,TRBJ1-3,NA,TRBV20-1,NA
CASSLAGSGGFQETQYF,TGTGCCAGCAGCTTGGCTGGGTCAGGGGGCTTCCAAGAGACCCAGTACTTC,TRBJ2-5,TRBD1,TRBV5-6,NA
CASSLAVETQYF,TGTGCCAGCAGTTTAGCGGTGGAGACCCAGTACTTC,TRBJ2-5,NA,TRBV12-3/TRBV12-4,many
CSARKSGQGRHF,TGCAGTGCTAGAAAGTCGGGCCAGGGGCGGCACTTC,TRBJ2-7,NA,TRBV20-1,few
CSASRGGYGYTF,TGCAGTGCTAGCAGGGGGGGGTATGGCTACACCTTC,TRBJ1-2,TRBD1,TRBV20-1,few
CASSFGAMRGEQYF,TGTGCCAGCAGTTTTGGGGCCATGAGGGGCGAGCAGTACTTC,TRBJ2-7,NA,TRBV28,NA
CASSQVAGLNTEAFF,TGCGCCAGCAGCCAAGTTGCGGGATTGAACACTGAAGCTTTCTTT,TRBJ1-1,NA,TRBV4-3,few
CSASPRDRGQETQYF,TGCAGTGCTAGCCCCCGGGACAGGGGCCAAGAGACCCAGTACTTC,TRBJ2-5,TRBD1,TRBV20-1,many
CAGGQGNTEAFF,TGTGCCGGCGGACAGGGGAACACTGAAGCTTTCTTT,TRBJ1-1,TRBD1,TRBV10-3,NA
CSVEGGLGYTF,TGCAGCGTTGAAGGGGGTTTAGGCTACACCTTC,TRBJ1-2,NA,TRBV29-1,many
CASNGQGGETQYF,TGTGCCAGCAATGGACAGGGGGGTGAGACCCAGTACTTC,TRBJ2-5,TRBD1,TRBV6-1,few